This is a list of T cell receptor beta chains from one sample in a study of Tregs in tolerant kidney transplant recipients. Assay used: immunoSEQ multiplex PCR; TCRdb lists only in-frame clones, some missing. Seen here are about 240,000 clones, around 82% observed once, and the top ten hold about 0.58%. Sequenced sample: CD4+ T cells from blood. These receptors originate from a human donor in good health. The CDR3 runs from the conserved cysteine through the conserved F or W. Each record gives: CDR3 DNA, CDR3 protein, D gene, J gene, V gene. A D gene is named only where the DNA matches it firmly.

CDR3nt: TGTGCCAGCTCACCAAACCCAACGGCTATGAACACTGAAGCTTTCTTT
CDR3aa: CASSPNPTAMNTEAFF
d_gene: .
j_gene: TRBJ1-1
v_gene: TRBV18

CDR3nt: TGTGCCAGCTTAAACCCGAGGGCGGGAGGCAGGAATGAGCAGTTCTTC
CDR3aa: CASLNPRAGGRNEQFF
d_gene: TRBD2
j_gene: TRBJ2-1
v_gene: TRBV9

CDR3nt: TGTGCCAGCAGTAATCAAGAGACCCAGTACTTC
CDR3aa: CASSNQETQYF
d_gene: .
j_gene: TRBJ2-5
v_gene: TRBV2

CDR3nt: TGTGCCAGCAGTTTCCGGTTCCCGCCCGTCTCCTACAATGAGCAGTTCTTC
CDR3aa: CASSFRFPPVSYNEQFF
d_gene: .
j_gene: TRBJ2-1
v_gene: TRBV27

CDR3nt: TGTGCCAGCAGTGAATCCCCCGCGAAGGAAAATGGCTACACCTTC
CDR3aa: CASSESPAKENGYTF
d_gene: .
j_gene: TRBJ1-2
v_gene: TRBV6-1

CDR3nt: TGTGCCAGCAGGAGGACAGCGCAAGAGACCCAGTACTTC
CDR3aa: CASRRTAQETQYF
d_gene: .
j_gene: TRBJ2-5
v_gene: TRBV6-5

CDR3nt: TGTGCCAGCAGCCCCTCGCGGAGCTCTGGGGCCAACGTCCTGACTTTC
CDR3aa: CASSPSRSSGANVLTF
d_gene: .
j_gene: TRBJ2-6
v_gene: TRBV7-3

CDR3nt: TGTGCCAGCAGCTTAGATAGCTCCTACAATGAGCAGTTCTTC
CDR3aa: CASSLDSSYNEQFF
d_gene: .
j_gene: TRBJ2-1
v_gene: TRBV11-3

CDR3nt: TGTGCCAGCAGCTTACGATCGAGAGCAGAGCCCAATCAGCCCCAGCATTTT
CDR3aa: CASSLRSRAEPNQPQHF
d_gene: .
j_gene: TRBJ1-5
v_gene: TRBV7-8

CDR3nt: TGTGCCAGCAGTCTCCGGGATAGGGACACAGATACGCAGTATTTT
CDR3aa: CASSLRDRDTDTQYF
d_gene: .
j_gene: TRBJ2-3
v_gene: TRBV6-1